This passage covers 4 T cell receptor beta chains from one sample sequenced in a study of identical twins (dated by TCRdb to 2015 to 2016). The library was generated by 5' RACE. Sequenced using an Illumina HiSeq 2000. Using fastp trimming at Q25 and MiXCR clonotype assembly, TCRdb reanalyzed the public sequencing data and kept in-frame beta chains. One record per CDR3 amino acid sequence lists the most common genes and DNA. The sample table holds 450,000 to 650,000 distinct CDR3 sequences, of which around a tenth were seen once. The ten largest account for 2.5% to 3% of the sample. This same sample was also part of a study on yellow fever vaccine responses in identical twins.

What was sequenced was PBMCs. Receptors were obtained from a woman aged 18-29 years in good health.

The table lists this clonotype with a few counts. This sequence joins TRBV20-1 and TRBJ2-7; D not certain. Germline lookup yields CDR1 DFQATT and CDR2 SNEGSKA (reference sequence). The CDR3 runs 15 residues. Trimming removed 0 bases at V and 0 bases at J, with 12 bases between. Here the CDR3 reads CSARDWAQSSYEQYF. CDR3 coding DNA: TGCAGTGCTAGAGATTGGGCACAGAGCTCCTACGAGCAGTACTTC.

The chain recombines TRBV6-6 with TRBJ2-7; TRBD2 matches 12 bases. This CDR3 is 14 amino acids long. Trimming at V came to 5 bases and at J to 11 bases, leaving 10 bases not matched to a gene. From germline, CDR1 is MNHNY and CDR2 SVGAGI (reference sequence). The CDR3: CASSRETTSGGKYF. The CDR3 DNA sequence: TGTGCCAGCAGTCGAGAGACGACTAGCGGGGGAAAGTACTTC.

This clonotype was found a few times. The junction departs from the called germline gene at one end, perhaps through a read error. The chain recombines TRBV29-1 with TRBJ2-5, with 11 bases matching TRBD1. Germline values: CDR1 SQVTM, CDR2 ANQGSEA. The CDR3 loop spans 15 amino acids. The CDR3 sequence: CNVDAGQGGAGTQYF. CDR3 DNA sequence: TGCAACGTTGATGCGGGACAGGGGGGAGCAGGGACCCAGTACTTC.

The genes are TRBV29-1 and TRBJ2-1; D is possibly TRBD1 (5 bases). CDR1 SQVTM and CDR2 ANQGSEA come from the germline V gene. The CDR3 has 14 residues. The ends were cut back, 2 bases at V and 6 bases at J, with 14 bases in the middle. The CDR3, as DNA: TGCAGCGTTGAATTGTCAGGGAAGGCCAATGAGCAGTTCTTC. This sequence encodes CSVELSGKANEQFF.